The 7 T cell receptor beta chains reported below all come from one sample, sequenced in a study of blood T cells in healthy people across ages. A second roughly 7 to 12 cycle PCR used barcoded and J-beta primers. MiXCR, applied by TCRdb to the 5' RACE reads, yields one record per CDR3 protein. The sample includes over 1,300,000 distinct CDR3 sequences, 45% to 70% of them seen just once. The sample taken for sequencing was blood. The receptors were sampled from a man between 18 and 29 years old in good health.

V usage is TRBV25-1 and J usage is TRBJ2-1, with a tentative D call TRBD2 (6 bases). The germline CDR1 and CDR2 sequences are MGHDK and SYGVNS. V was clipped by 3 bases and J by 3 bases, with 12 bases between them. This CDR3 comprises 15 residues. CDR3 in DNA: TGTGCCAGCAGTGACTCCGGGACTGGCTACAATGAGCAGTTCTTC. Residues: CASSDSGTGYNEQFF.

This clonotype was seen at least ten times. The V and J genes are TRBV6-2 or TRBV6-3 and TRBJ2-7; no clear D. The CDR3 spans 14 residues. The V end was cut by 0 bases, the J end by 2 bases, with 8 bases between. Germline V gene sequence: CDR1 MNHEY, CDR2 SVGEGT. Written as DNA, the CDR3 is TGTGCCAGCAGTTACTCGGGTGCGACCTACGAGCAGTACTTC. Protein product: CASSYSGATYEQYF.

The chain uses TRBV9 and TRBJ2-3, with D unresolved. Trimming shortened V by 5 bases and J by 6 bases, and 13 bases separated the two germline ends. Germline lookup yields CDR1 SGDLS and CDR2 YYNGEE. The CDR3 extends over 13 amino acids. CDR3 sequence reads: CASRSTPSDTQYF. The CDR3 DNA reads TGTGCCAGCAGGAGTACCCCAAGCGATACGCAGTATTTT.

V is TRBV29-1 and J is TRBJ1-2; D is possibly TRBD1 (6 bases). V shed 3 bases and J shed 1 base, with 12 bases lying between them. Germline V gene lookup returns CDR1 SQVTM and CDR2 ANQGSEA. This CDR3 spans 14 amino acids. CDR3 sequence: CSVEGGPLNYGYTF. In nucleotides, the CDR3 is TGCAGCGTTGAGGGGGGCCCTCTTAACTATGGCTACACCTTC.

The CDR3 here is CATSRDGAHEQYF. In nucleotides, the CDR3 is TGTGCCACCAGCAGAGATGGGGCCCACGAGCAGTACTTC. The J gene is TRBJ2-5, the V gene TRBV15, with a tentative D call TRBD1 (5 bases). The DNA end favors TRBJ2-7, so the J call may be wrong. Germline V lookup: CDR1 LNHNV, CDR2 YYDKDF (reference sequence). The CDR3 sequence is 13 residues long.

In its sample, this clonotype was seen a few times. The chain recombines TRBV4-3 with TRBJ2-3; TRBD1 might be the D (7 bases). Trimming removed 0 bases at V and 3 bases at J, with 22 bases between. The germline gives CDR1 LGHNA, CDR2 YSLEER. The CDR3 is 19 residues long. The CDR3 here is CASSQDSSGGGRRTDTQYF. Written as DNA, the CDR3 is TGCGCCAGCAGCCAAGATAGCTCAGGGGGAGGAAGGAGAACAGATACGCAGTATTTT.

The chain has TRBV2 and TRBJ2-7; TRBD1 matches at 9 bases. V gave up 6 bases and J gave up 0 bases; unmatched junction bases: 6. CDR1 SNHLY and CDR2 FYNNEI come from the germline V gene. CDR3 length: 15 residues. The chain's CDR3 is CASRQDRGNSYEQYF. CDR3 DNA: TGTGCCAGCAGGCAGGACAGGGGTAACTCCTACGAGCAGTACTTC.